The next 16 T cell receptor beta chains were all read from a single sample in a study of T cells after yellow fever vaccination. In TCRdb, the 5' RACE reads were re-called with MiXCR into one record per CDR3 protein. Counted here are about 320,000 distinct CDR3 sequences, approximately 12% occurring once; the ten biggest clones make up more than 3%. The input for sequencing was CD4+ T cells sorted from PBMCs, taken 15 days after the yellow fever booster vaccination. Source of these receptors: a man between 18 and 35 years old who received the YFV17D yellow fever vaccine.

This clonotype was counted many times. The chain uses TRBV7-9 and TRBJ2-1; either TRBD1 or TRBD2 may fit D (6 bases each). This CDR3 spans 16 amino acids. V dropped 6 bases and J dropped 4 bases, with 19 bases sitting between them. In germline, CDR1 is SEHNR, CDR2 FQNEAQ (reference sequence). The CDR3 region is CASSSFGGHLYNEQFF. DNA of the CDR3: TGTGCCAGCAGTTCATTTGGGGGGCACTTGTACAATGAGCAGTTCTTC.

This chain connects TRBV11-2 to TRBJ1-2; D call uncertain. The CDR3 is made up of 16 amino acids. The V end lost 1 base, the J end lost 8 bases, and 20 bases lay between the germline ends. Looked up from germline, CDR1 is SGHAT and CDR2 is FQNNGV. The CDR3 region is CASSLVFSLGISGYTF. The CDR3 nucleotides read TGTGCCAGCAGCTTAGTGTTTAGTCTTGGGATTTCGGGCTACACCTTC.

The chain is built from TRBV20-1 and TRBJ1-5; D may be TRBD1 (5 bases). Looked up from germline, CDR1 is DFQATT and CDR2 is SNEGSKA (reference sequence). Trimming shortened V by 5 bases and J by 0 bases, and 14 bases separated the two germline ends. The CDR3 is 15 residues long. In DNA, the CDR3 is TGCAGTGCTCCCCCCGGGGGTTATAGCAATCAGCCCCAGCATTTT. Residues: CSAPPGGYSNQPQHF.

This clonotype was counted at least ten times. The chain recombines TRBV7-6 with TRBJ2-2; D gene ambiguous. V shed 1 base and J shed 7 bases, with 13 bases lying between them. This CDR3 spans 15 amino acids. The V gene's germline CDR1 is SGHVS and CDR2 FNYEAQ. DNA of the CDR3: TGTGCCAGCAGCTTAGTCAGACCACAGATCGGGGAGCTGTTTTTT. Protein product: CASSLVRPQIGELFF.

This clonotype was found many times. The chain couples TRBV5-1 to TRBJ2-7; TRBD1 is a possible D gene (6 bases). CDR1 and CDR2 from the germline V gene are SGHRS and YFSETQ. Trimming removed 4 bases at V and 2 bases at J, with 22 bases between. The CDR3 runs 17 residues. This CDR3 reads CASSLDRLLPNTYEQYF. As DNA, the CDR3 is TGCGCCAGCAGCCTGGACAGACTCCTACCGAATACCTACGAGCAGTACTTC.

V gene TRBV29-1 combines with J gene TRBJ1-2; TRBD1 is a possible D gene (5 bases). V dropped 2 bases and J dropped 3 bases, with 16 bases sitting between them. The CDR3 loop spans 15 amino acids. Germline V gene sequence: CDR1 SQVTM, CDR2 ANQGSEA. The CDR3 region has the DNA TGCAGCGTTGAAAAAGCGCGGGGGGGAGACTATGGCTACACCTTC. Encoded protein: CSVEKARGGDYGYTF.

This clonotype was counted many times. The junction does not match germline at one end; this may be a read error. This chain connects TRBV4-2 to TRBJ1-3; TRBD1 matches at 8 bases. The germline gives CDR1 LGHNA, CDR2 YNFKEQ. This CDR3 is 18 amino acids long. The CDR3 sequence: CASSQETNSGGSRNTIYF. CDR3 sequence (DNA): TGTGCCAGCAGCCAAGAAACCAATTCAGGGGGCTCTCGAAACACCATATATTTT.

The gene calls are TRBV20-1 and TRBJ2-3; D is perhaps TRBD2 (7 bases). The CDR3 runs 14 residues. The V end was cut by 6 bases, the J end by 2 bases, with 15 bases between. Germline V gives CDR1 DFQATT, CDR2 SNEGSKA (reference sequence). CDR3 in DNA: TGCAGTGCCCACAGGGCGGGGGTCACAGATACGCAGTATTTT. As protein: CSAHRAGVTDTQYF.

This clonotype was picked up a small number of times. V and J are TRBV10-1 and TRBJ2-3, with TRBD1 matching 8 bases. The CDR3 has 16 amino acids. Germline assignment: CDR1 WNHNN and CDR2 SYGVQD (reference sequence). J lost 2 bases, V lost 2 bases, and 6 bases had no gene match. The CDR3 reads CASSEGPDRDTDTQYF. CDR3 DNA sequence: TGCGCCAGCAGTGAGGGACCGGACAGGGACACAGATACGCAGTATTTT.

This clonotype came up many times. The chain has TRBV7-6 and TRBJ2-7; TRBD2 agrees at 7 bases. The V and J ends lost 4 bases and 7 bases, in that order; junction bases with no gene match: 7. The CDR3 sequence is 13 residues long. Germline values: CDR1 SGHVS, CDR2 FNYEAQ. CDR3 loop: CASSYRRGGEQYF. As DNA, the CDR3 is TGTGCCAGCAGCTACCGGAGGGGAGGGGAGCAGTACTTC.

This clonotype appeared a few times. V and J are TRBV6-4 and TRBJ2-3; 7 bases are shared with TRBD1. Losses at the gene ends were 8 bases for V and 1 base for J; bases not matched to a gene: 3. The V gene's germline CDR1 is MRHNA and CDR2 SNTAGT. The CDR3 spans 13 residues. The CDR3 reads CASRQGGTDTQYF. The CDR3 DNA follows: TGTGCCAGCCGACAGGGCGGCACAGATACGCAGTATTTT.

The rearrangement uses TRBV20-1 and TRBJ2-5; D is unclear. CDR3 length: 13 amino acids. V lost 3 bases to trimming and J lost 5 bases, with 13 bases between them. Per germline, CDR1 DFQATT and CDR2 SNEGSKA (reference sequence). The CDR3 nucleotides read TGCAGTGCTAGCGACTCTCTCGGGGAGACCCAGTACTTC. It is translated as CSASDSLGETQYF.

This sequence joins TRBV9 and TRBJ2-5, with 8 positions matching TRBD2. In germline, CDR1 is SGDLS, CDR2 YYNGEE. The J segment lost 5 bases and the V segment lost 2 bases, leaving 5 bases of the junction unmatched. The CDR3 is 14 residues long. In DNA form, the CDR3 reads TGTGCCAGCAGCGTTCGCGGGGGGAGGGAGACCCAGTACTTC. It specifies CASSVRGGRETQYF.

The chain carries TRBV3-1 and TRBJ2-3; D perhaps matches TRBD2 (5 bases). Trimming took off 4 bases at V and 6 bases at J, with 11 bases between the two ends. The germline V gene has CDR1 LGHDT and CDR2 YNNKEL (reference sequence). This CDR3 region has 13 residues. Written as DNA, the CDR3 is TGTGCCAGCAGCCCAACGGGAATGGATACGCAGTATTTT. Encoded protein: CASSPTGMDTQYF.

This chain uses TRBV29-1 with TRBJ1-1; possible D gene TRBD1, 5 bases. The CDR3 is 13 amino acids. Trimming removed 3 bases from V and 3 bases from J, with 11 bases in between. The germline V gene encodes CDR1 SQVTM and CDR2 ANQGSEA. The CDR3 nucleotides read TGCAGCGTTGAGTCCCAGGGTGACACTGAAGCTTTCTTT. Protein: CSVESQGDTEAFF.

The V call is TRBV7-2, the J call TRBJ1-3; 7 positions agree with TRBD1. The germline CDR1 and CDR2 sequences are SGHTA and FQGNSA. V shed 5 bases, J shed 3 bases, and the junction held 4 bases outside the gene matches. This CDR3 is 14 amino acids long. In nucleotides, the CDR3 is TGTGCCAGCAGCATGAGACAGGGTGGAAACACCATATATTTT. Translation: CASSMRQGGNTIYF. The full variable domain, in which reference TRBV7-2 and TRBJ1-3 provide the parts outside the CDR3, is GAGVSQSPSNKVTEKGKDVELRCDPISGHTALYWYRQSLGQGLEFLIYFQGNSAPDKSGLPSDRFSAERTGGSVSTLTIQRTQQEDSAVYLCASSMRQGGNTIYFGEGSWLTVV.